This record covers a single TCR beta chain. These data come from a study of blood T cell repertoires in COVID-19. The CDR3 loop spans 13 amino acids. The V end lost 5 bases, the J end lost 8 bases, and 14 bases lay between the germline ends. Germline V lookup: CDR1 SGHNT, CDR2 YYREEE (reference sequence). Method: immunoSEQ multiplex PCR; TCRdb's copy keeps in-frame clones and lacks some. The table shows hundreds of thousands of clones, with approximately 85% occurring only once. The sample taken for sequencing was PBMCs or T cells enriched from blood (not recorded which). The sequence came from a man aged 30 to 39 who had recovered from COVID-19. The chain carries TRBV5-4 and TRBJ2-1; a weak D match, TRBD1 (6 bases). The CDR3 spells CASRELQGDEQFF. The CDR3 bases are TGTGCCAGCAGGGAATTACAGGGTGATGAGCAGTTCTTC.